The entry that follows covers one T cell receptor beta chain sequence. This specimen comes from a study of cytomegalovirus exposure and HLA in healthy donors. The germline V gene has CDR1 LNHDA and CDR2 SQIVND (reference sequence). The CDR3 spans 14 residues. After removal of 4 bases from V and 1 base from J, the junction contained 3 bases not matched to a gene. Assay: immunoSEQ multiplex PCR; the TCRdb copy retains only in-frame clones and omits some. The data contain 100,000 to 150,000 clones, 90% to 97% of them singletons. The chain recombines TRBV19 with TRBJ2-5, with TRBD2 identical over 7 bases. Specimen: PBMCs. This clonotype originated in a man younger than 30 in good health and CMV-seronegative. The CDR3 protein is CASSKAGSQETQYF. CDR3 bases: TGTGCCAGTAGTAAAGCGGGGTCCCAAGAGACCCAGTACTTC.